This TCR beta chain comes out of a study of T cell clonotyping in hematopoietic cell transplantation. This clone was seen just once. Sequenced by immunoSEQ multiplex PCR; TCRdb stores in-frame clones only, minus some. The table records some 29,000 clones, more than 65% of them present only once. The V and J ends lost 6 bases and 0 bases respectively, with 6 bases between them. CDR1 SGHTA and CDR2 FQGNSA come from the germline V gene. The CDR3 consists of 13 residues. The time point was: recipient sample about 28 days before transplant, after cytoreduction. The V call is TRBV7-2, the J call TRBJ2-4; D is perhaps TRBD1 or TRBD2 (5 bases each). This receptor was taken from a man between 35 and 55 years old with acute myeloid leukemia. Some clones in this sample may be carry-over from other donors' samples. The sample in question was peripheral blood mononuclear cells, obtained before stem cell transplant. CDR3 sequence (DNA): TGTGCCAGCAGTGGGGGAGCCAAAAACATTCAGTACTTC. It yields the protein CASSGGAKNIQYF. The variable domain in full, with the rest retrieved from reference TRBV7-2 and TRBJ2-4, is GAGVSQSPSNKVTEKGKDVELRCDPISGHTALYWYRQSLGQGLEFLIYFQGNSAPDKSGLPSDRFSAERTGGSVSTLTIQRTQQEDSAVYLCASSGGAKNIQYFGAGTRLSVL.